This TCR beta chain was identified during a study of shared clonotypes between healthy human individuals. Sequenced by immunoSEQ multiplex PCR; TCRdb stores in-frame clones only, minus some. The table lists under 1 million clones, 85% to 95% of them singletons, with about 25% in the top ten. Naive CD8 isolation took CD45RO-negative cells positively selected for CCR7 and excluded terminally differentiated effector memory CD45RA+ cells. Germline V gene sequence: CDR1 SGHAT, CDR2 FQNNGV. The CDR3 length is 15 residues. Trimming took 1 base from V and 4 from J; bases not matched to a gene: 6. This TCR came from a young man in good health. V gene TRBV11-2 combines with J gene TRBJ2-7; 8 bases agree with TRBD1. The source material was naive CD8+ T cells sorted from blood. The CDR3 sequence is CASSLGQGYPYEQYF. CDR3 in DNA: TGTGCCAGCAGCTTAGGACAGGGGTACCCGTACGAGCAGTACTTC.